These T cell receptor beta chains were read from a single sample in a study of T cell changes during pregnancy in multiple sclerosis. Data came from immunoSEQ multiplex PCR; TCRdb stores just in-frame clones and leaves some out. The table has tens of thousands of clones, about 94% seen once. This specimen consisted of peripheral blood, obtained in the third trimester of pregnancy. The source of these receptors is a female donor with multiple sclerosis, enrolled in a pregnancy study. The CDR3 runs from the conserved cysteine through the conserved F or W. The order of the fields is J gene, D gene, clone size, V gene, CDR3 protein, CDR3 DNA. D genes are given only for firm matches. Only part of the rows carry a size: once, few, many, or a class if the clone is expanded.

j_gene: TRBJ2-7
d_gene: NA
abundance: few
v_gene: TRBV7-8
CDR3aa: CVPKDWRKSYEQYF
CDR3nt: TGTGTCCCGAAGGATTGGAGAAAATCCTACGAGCAGTACTTC

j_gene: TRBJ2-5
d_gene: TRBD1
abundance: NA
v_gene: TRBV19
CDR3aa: CASSGTGTEETQYF
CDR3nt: TGTGCCAGTAGTGGGACAGGGACCGAAGAGACCCAGTACTTC

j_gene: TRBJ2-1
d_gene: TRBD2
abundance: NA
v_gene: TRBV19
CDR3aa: CASSIDGLAGAPNSYNEQFF
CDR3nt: TGTGCCAGTAGTATAGACGGACTAGCGGGGGCACCAAACTCCTACAATGAGCAGTTCTTC

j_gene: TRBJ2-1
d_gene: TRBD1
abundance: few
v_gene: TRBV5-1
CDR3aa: CASSHSQGAGEQFF
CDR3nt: TGCGCCAGCAGCCACTCACAGGGGGCTGGGGAGCAGTTCTTC

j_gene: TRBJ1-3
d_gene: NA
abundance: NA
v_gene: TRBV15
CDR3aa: CATSRDRGSGNTIYF
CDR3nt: TGTGCCACCAGCAGAGATCGGGGAAGTGGAAACACCATATATTTT

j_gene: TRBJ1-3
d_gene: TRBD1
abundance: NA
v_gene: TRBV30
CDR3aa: CAWRDDRAGNTIYF
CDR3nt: TGTGCCTGGAGAGACGACAGGGCTGGAAACACCATATATTTT

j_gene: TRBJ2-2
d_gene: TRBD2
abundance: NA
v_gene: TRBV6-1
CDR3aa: CASRGTSGGTGELFF
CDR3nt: TGTGCCAGCAGAGGGACTAGCGGGGGGACCGGGGAGCTGTTTTTT

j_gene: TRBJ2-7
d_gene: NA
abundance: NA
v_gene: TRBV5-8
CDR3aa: CASSLLVRGRRPYEQYF
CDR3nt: TGTGCCAGCAGCTTGTTAGTGCGAGGGAGGAGGCCCTACGAGCAGTACTTC

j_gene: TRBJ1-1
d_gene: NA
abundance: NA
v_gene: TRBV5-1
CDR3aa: CASSLQTVSGTEAFF
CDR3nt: TGCGCCAGCAGCCTACAGACAGTGTCAGGCACTGAAGCTTTCTTT

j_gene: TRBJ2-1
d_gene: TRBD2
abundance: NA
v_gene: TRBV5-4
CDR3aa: CASSGLAGGVNEQFF
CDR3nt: TGTGCCAGCAGCGGTCTAGCGGGGGGCGTCAATGAGCAGTTCTTC

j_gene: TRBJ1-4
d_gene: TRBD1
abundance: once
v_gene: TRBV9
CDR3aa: CASSATGGDEKLFF
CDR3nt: TGTGCCAGCAGCGCGACAGGGGGCGACGAAAAACTGTTTTTT

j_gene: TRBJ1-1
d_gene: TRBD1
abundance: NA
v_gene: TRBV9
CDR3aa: CASSVEGGNRNTEAFF
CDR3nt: TGTGCCAGCAGCGTAGAAGGGGGCAACCGGAACACTGAAGCTTTCTTT

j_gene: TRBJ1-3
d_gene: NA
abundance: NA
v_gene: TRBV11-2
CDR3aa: CASSSGPGLGNTIYF
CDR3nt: TGTGCCAGCAGCTCTGGACCGGGGTTGGGAAACACCATATATTTT

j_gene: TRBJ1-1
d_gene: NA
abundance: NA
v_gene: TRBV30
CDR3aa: CAWARDIGTEAFF
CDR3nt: TGTGCCTGGGCCAGGGATATTGGCACTGAAGCTTTCTTT

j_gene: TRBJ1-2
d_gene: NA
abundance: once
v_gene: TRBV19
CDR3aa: CASRQDRNYGYTF
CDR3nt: TGTGCCAGTAGACAGGATAGAAACTATGGCTACACCTTC

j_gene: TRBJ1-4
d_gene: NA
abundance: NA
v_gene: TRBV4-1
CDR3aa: CASSQDLVGNEKLFF
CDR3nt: TGCGCCAGCAGCCAAGATTTGGTCGGTAATGAAAAACTGTTTTTT

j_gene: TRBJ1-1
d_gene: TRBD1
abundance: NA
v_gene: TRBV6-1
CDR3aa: CASSVQGGEAFF
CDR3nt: TGTGCCAGCAGCGTACAGGGGGGAGAGGCTTTCTTT

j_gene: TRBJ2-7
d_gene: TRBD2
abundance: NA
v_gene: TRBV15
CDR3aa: CATSRDLSGGSYEQYF
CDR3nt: TGTGCCACCAGCAGAGATTTAAGCGGGGGCTCCTACGAGCAGTACTTC

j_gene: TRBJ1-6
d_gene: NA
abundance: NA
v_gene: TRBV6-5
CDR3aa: CASEETGDSPLHF
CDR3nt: TGTGCCAGTGAGGAGACAGGTGATTCACCCCTCCACTTT

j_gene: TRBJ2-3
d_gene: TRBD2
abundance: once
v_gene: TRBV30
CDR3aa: CAWSVLSGGAGRRTDTQYF
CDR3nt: TGTGCCTGGAGTGTACTAAGCGGGGGGGCCGGTAGGAGAACAGATACGCAGTATTTT

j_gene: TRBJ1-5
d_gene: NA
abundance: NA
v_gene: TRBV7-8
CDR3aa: CASSLGQGYNQPQHF
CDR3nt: TGTGCCAGCAGCTTAGGCCAGGGGTACAATCAGCCCCAGCATTTT

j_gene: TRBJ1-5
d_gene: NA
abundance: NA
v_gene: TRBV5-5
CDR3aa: CASSSAGTLGQPQHF
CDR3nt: TGTGCCAGCAGCTCGGCCGGGACTTTGGGCCAGCCCCAGCATTTT

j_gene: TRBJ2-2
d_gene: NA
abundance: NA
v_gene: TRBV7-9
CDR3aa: CASSLGGLNGELFF
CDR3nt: TGTGCCAGCAGCTTAGGGGGGCTGAACGGGGAGCTGTTTTTT

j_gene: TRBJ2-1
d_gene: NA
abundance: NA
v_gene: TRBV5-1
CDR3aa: CASSLARERYNEQFF
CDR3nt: TGCGCCAGCAGCTTGGCCCGGGAGCGTTACAATGAGCAGTTCTTC

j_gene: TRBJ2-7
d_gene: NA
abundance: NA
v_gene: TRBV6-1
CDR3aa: CASSSVGSYEQYF
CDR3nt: TGTGCCAGCAGTAGCGTCGGTTCCTACGAGCAGTACTTC

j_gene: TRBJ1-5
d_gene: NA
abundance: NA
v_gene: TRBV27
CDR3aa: CASSLSGEQPQHF
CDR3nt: TGTGCCAGCAGTTTAAGTGGGGAGCAGCCCCAGCATTTT

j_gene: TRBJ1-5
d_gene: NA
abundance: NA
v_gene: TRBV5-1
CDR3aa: CASSLDGQPNQPQHF
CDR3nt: TGCGCCAGCAGCTTGGACGGACAGCCTAATCAGCCCCAGCATTTT

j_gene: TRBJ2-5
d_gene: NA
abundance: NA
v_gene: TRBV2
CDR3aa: CASRAGRGQETQYF
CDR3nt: TGTGCCAGCAGGGCTGGGAGGGGGCAAGAGACCCAGTACTTC

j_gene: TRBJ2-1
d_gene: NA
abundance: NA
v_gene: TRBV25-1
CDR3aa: CASSVRPSSSYNEQFF
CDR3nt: TGTGCCAGCAGTGTTCGTCCTAGTAGCTCCTACAATGAGCAGTTCTTC

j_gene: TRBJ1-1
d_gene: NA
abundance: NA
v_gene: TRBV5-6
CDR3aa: CASRKFGQEAFF
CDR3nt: TGTGCCAGCAGGAAATTCGGACAGGAAGCTTTCTTT

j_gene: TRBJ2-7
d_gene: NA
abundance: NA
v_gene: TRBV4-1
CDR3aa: CASSQWAVGGYEQYF
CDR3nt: TGCGCCAGCAGCCAATGGGCAGTGGGGGGTTACGAGCAGTACTTC

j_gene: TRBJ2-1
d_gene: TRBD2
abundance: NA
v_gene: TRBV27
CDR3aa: CASSFQQTSGGIHYNEQFF
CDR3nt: TGTGCCAGCAGTTTCCAACAGACTAGCGGGGGGATTCACTACAATGAGCAGTTCTTC

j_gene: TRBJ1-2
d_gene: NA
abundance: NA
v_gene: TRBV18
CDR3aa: CASSPPGNSDYGYTF
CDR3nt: TGTGCCAGCTCACCCCCCGGGAACAGCGACTATGGCTACACCTTC

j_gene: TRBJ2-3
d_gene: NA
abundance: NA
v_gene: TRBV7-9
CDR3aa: CASSSPRADTQYF
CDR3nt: TGTGCCAGCAGCTCACCGAGAGCAGATACGCAGTATTTT

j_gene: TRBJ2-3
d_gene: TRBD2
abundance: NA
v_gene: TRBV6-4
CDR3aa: CASSVRGGPDTQYF
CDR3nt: TGTGCCAGCAGTGTTCGGGGGGGGCCAGATACGCAGTATTTT